Shown below are 21 T cell receptor beta chains from a single sample sequenced in a study of shared clonotypes between healthy human individuals. Profiling relied on immunoSEQ multiplex PCR, and the TCRdb table lists in-frame clones only, not all of them. The table lists about 2.3 million clones, approximately 95% of them singletons. What was sequenced was naive CD4+ T cells from PBMCs. Documented subset: CD45RA+ positively selected. The receptors were sampled from a man aged 18 to 30 in good health. Some clones in this sample may be carry-over from other donors' samples.

The chain employs TRBV7-9 and TRBJ2-5; D is undetermined. Trimming took 1 base from V and 5 from J, leaving 5 bases between them. CDR1 is SEHNR and CDR2 is FQNEAQ in the germline V gene (reference sequence). The CDR3 length is 12 residues. CDR3 coding DNA: TGTGCCAGCAGCTTAGGTTGGGAGACCCAGTACTTC. It codes for CASSLGWETQYF.

The chain recombines TRBV19 with TRBJ2-1; weak D call: TRBD2 (5 bases). V was cut by 6 bases and J by 0 bases, with 12 bases left in between. This CDR3 has 15 residues. Germline V gene data show CDR1 as LNHDA and CDR2 as SQIVND (reference sequence). The CDR3, as DNA: TGTGCCAGTAGGGGCGGGCGGAGCTCCTACAATGAGCAGTTCTTC. Translated, it gives CASRGGRSSYNEQFF.

The J gene is TRBJ2-6, the V gene TRBV4-3; TRBD1 aligns across 10 bases. The CDR3 extends over 19 amino acids. The V gene's germline CDR1 is LGHNA and CDR2 YSLEER. Losses at the gene ends were 4 bases for V and 0 bases for J; bases not matched to a gene: 9. CDR3 amino acids: CASSRSMGTGDSGANVLTF. CDR3 nucleotides: TGCGCCAGCAGCCGATCGATGGGGACAGGGGACTCTGGGGCCAACGTCCTGACTTTC.

This chain joins TRBV15 and TRBJ2-7; TRBD2 might be the D (5 bases). Germline V CDR1 and CDR2: LNHNV, YYDKDF (reference sequence). V was trimmed by 0 bases and J by 3 bases, leaving 12 bases between them. The CDR3 has 15 amino acids. Here the CDR3 DNA reads TGTGCCACCAGCAGAGATCCGGGGTACGACTACGAGCAGTACTTC. It is translated as CATSRDPGYDYEQYF.

The rearrangement joins TRBV28 to TRBJ2-1; unclear D gene. CDR3 length: 16 residues. Germline CDR1 reads MDHEN; CDR2 reads SYDVKM. Between the trimmed V and J ends, which lost 1 base and 0 bases, there was a span of 10 bases. In DNA form, the CDR3 reads TGTGCCAGCAGTTTATATCGGGCGAGCTCCTACAATGAGCAGTTCTTC. It codes for CASSLYRASSYNEQFF.

The chain has TRBV4-1 and TRBJ1-6, with TRBD1 matching 11 bases. Germline loops: CDR1 MGHRA, CDR2 YSYEKL. V lost 3 bases, J lost 7 bases, and 5 bases stayed unmatched. The CDR3 covers 16 residues. The CDR3 sequence is CASSHAGTGGNSPLHF. In DNA, the CDR3 is TGCGCCAGCAGCCACGCCGGGACAGGGGGAAATTCACCCCTCCACTTT.

This clone was recorded once. This chain links TRBV5-1 with TRBJ2-5, with 12 positions matching TRBD2. Germline CDR1 reads SGHRS; CDR2 reads YFSETQ. With 0 bases clipped from V and 5 bases from J, the junction kept 11 bases outside the gene matches. The CDR3 consists of 18 residues. CDR3 region: CASSLGGRLAGAVETQYF. The CDR3 region has the DNA TGCGCCAGCAGCTTGGGGGGGCGACTAGCGGGAGCGGTGGAGACCCAGTACTTC.

The chain couples TRBV19 to TRBJ1-1, with D tentatively TRBD1 (6 bases). Trimming removed 9 bases from V and 4 bases from J, with 15 bases in between. This CDR3 contains 13 residues. CDR1 LNHDA and CDR2 SQIVND come from the germline V gene (reference sequence). CDR3 nucleotides: TGTGCCAGCCGGGGGGGCGTTGGCACTGAAGCTTTCTTT. Its translation: CASRGGVGTEAFF.

The chain links TRBV7-8 to TRBJ1-2; perhaps TRBD1 as D (6 bases). Germline V lookup: CDR1 SGHVS, CDR2 FQNEAQ. V was cut by 5 bases and J by 7 bases, with 14 bases left in between. The CDR3 length is 13 residues. The CDR3 nucleotides are TGTGCCAGCAGCCCCACGGGGGCATTTGGCTACACCTTC. It encodes CASSPTGAFGYTF.

The chain joins TRBV4-3 to TRBJ2-7; perhaps TRBD2 as D (5 bases). CDR3 length equals 16 residues. V lost 0 bases and J lost 2, with 14 bases in between. CDR1 and CDR2 from the germline V gene are LGHNA and YSLEER. CDR3 in amino acids: CASSQDRTSRTYEQYF. The CDR3 nucleotides are TGCGCCAGCAGCCAAGACCGGACTTCCCGAACCTACGAGCAGTACTTC.

The rearrangement uses TRBV19 and TRBJ1-5; D is unresolved. CDR3 length: 14 amino acids. V lost 3 bases, J lost 0 bases, and 6 bases lay in between. Germline V gene lookup returns CDR1 LNHDA and CDR2 SQIVND (reference sequence). The CDR3 spells CASSITSSNQPQHF. The DNA for the CDR3 is TGTGCCAGTAGTATCACCAGTAGCAATCAGCCCCAGCATTTT.

The rearrangement uses TRBV6-5 and TRBJ2-1; a possible D gene is TRBD1 (5 bases). The germline gives CDR1 MNHEY, CDR2 SVGAGI. Trimming shortened V by 5 bases and J by 2 bases, and 13 bases separated the two germline ends. The length of the CDR3 is 15 residues. The CDR3 sequence: CASSLNRSPYNEQFF. Written as DNA, the CDR3 is TGTGCCAGCAGTCTGAACAGGTCCCCCTACAATGAGCAGTTCTTC.

The gene calls are TRBV9 and TRBJ2-5; D uncertain. V lost 0 bases to trimming and J lost 6 bases, with 12 bases between them. CDR1 is SGDLS and CDR2 is YYNGEE in the germline V gene. The CDR3 is 14 amino acids. The CDR3 nucleotides are TGTGCCAGCAGCGTAGACGGGTCTGTTCAGACCCAGTACTTC. Translated, it gives CASSVDGSVQTQYF.

V is TRBV15 and J is TRBJ1-2; the match to TRBD1 covers 8 bases. The CDR3 consists of 16 residues. Per the germline V gene, CDR1 is LNHNV and CDR2 is YYDKDF (reference sequence). V lost 0 bases and J lost 3; bases outside the gene matches: 6. Here the CDR3 reads CATSRDYGQGDYGYTF. The CDR3 DNA sequence: TGTGCCACCAGCAGAGATTACGGACAGGGCGACTATGGCTACACCTTC.

This rearrangement joins TRBV2 to TRBJ1-5; D perhaps matches TRBD1 (5 bases). The CDR3 has 14 amino acids. CDR1 is SNHLY, CDR2 FYNNEI, per germline. Between the trimmed V and J ends, which lost 8 bases and 6 bases, there was a span of 17 bases. CDR3: CASSTTMGVQPQHF. CDR3 in DNA: TGTGCCAGCTCTACCACTATGGGGGTTCAGCCCCAGCATTTT.

The genes are TRBV10-1 and TRBJ2-7; weak D call: TRBD2 (6 bases). The CDR3 extends over 14 amino acids. Germline V gene sequence: CDR1 WNHNN, CDR2 SYGVQD (reference sequence). The CDR3 bases are TGCTTCCTTCCCGAGGCAGATCGGGAGTACGAGCAGTACTTC. Protein product: CFLPEADREYEQYF.

V gene TRBV6-5 combines with J gene TRBJ1-1; D unresolved. V lost 2 bases, J lost 1 base, and 5 bases lay in between. The CDR3 runs 13 residues. Germline assignment: CDR1 MNHEY and CDR2 SVGAGI. The CDR3 loop is CASSYESNTEAFF. The CDR3 DNA sequence: TGTGCCAGCAGTTACGAGTCGAACACTGAAGCTTTCTTT.

The rearrangement uses TRBV18 and TRBJ2-3, with D perhaps TRBD1 (5 bases). Trimming removed 3 bases from V and 0 bases from J, with 10 bases in between. CDR3 length equals 15 residues. CDR1 is KGHSH and CDR2 is LQKENI in the germline V gene. In DNA form, the CDR3 reads TGTGCCAGCTCACCCTTGACAGCTAGCACAGATACGCAGTATTTT. Amino acids: CASSPLTASTDTQYF.

The chain recombines TRBV10-3 with TRBJ2-3; TRBD2 agrees at 10 bases. The CDR3 is made up of 16 amino acids. J lost 0 bases, V lost 2 bases, and 2 bases had no gene match. Germline V CDR1 and CDR2: ENHRY, SYGVKD. For the CDR3, the DNA is TGTGCCATCAGTGAGGGGACTAGCGAAAGCACAGATACGCAGTATTTT. Its translation is CAISEGTSESTDTQYF.

This rearrangement joins TRBV25-1 to TRBJ2-6, with D possibly matching TRBD1 (6 bases). Germline loops: CDR1 MGHDK, CDR2 SYGVNS. Trimming took off 2 bases at V and 0 bases at J, with 8 bases between the two ends. CDR3 length equals 16 residues. CDR3 loop: CASSEDRSSGANVLTF. In DNA, the CDR3 is TGTGCCAGCAGTGAAGACAGGAGCTCTGGGGCCAACGTCCTGACTTTC.

The rearrangement uses TRBV6-1 and TRBJ2-3; 15 nucleotides match TRBD2. CDR3 length equals 19 residues. Germline CDR1 MNHNS, CDR2 SASEGT. V lost 0 bases and J lost 2; bases outside the gene matches: 6. CDR3 DNA: TGTGCCAGCAGTGAAGCGGCCGGGACTAGCGGGAGGAACACAGATACGCAGTATTTT. It encodes CASSEAAGTSGRNTDTQYF.